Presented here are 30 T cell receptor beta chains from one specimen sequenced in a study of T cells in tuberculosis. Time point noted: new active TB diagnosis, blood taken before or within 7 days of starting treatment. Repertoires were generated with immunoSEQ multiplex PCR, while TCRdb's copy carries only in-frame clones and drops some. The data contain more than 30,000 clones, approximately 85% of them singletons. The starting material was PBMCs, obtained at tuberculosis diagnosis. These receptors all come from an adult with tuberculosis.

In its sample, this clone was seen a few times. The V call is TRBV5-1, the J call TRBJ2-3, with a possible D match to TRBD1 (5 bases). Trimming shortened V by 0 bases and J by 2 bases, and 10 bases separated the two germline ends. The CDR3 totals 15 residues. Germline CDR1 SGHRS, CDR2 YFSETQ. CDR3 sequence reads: CASSLGGSYTDTQYF. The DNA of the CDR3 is TGCGCCAGCAGCTTGGGGGGCTCCTACACAGATACGCAGTATTTT.

In nucleotides, the CDR3 is TGTGCCAGCAGCGGGACAGCTACTGAAGCTTTCTTT. Its protein is CASSGTATEAFF. This chain uses TRBV2 with TRBJ1-1; 7 nucleotides align to TRBD1. This CDR3 is built from 12 residues. The ends lost 6 bases at V and 5 bases at J; junction bases unmatched: 3. Germline V gives CDR1 SNHLY, CDR2 FYNNEI.

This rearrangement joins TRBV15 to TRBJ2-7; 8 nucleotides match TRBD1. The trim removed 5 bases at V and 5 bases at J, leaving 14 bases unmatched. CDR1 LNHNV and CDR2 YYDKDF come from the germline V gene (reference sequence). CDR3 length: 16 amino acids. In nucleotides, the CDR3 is TGTGCCACCAGCGGTGGACCTCAGGGGGCGTTAGACGAGCAGTACTTC. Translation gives CATSGGPQGALDEQYF.

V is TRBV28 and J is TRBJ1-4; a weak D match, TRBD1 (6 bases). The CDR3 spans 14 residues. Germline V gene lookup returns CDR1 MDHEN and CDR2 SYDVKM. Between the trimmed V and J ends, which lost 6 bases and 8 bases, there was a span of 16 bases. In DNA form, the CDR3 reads TGTGCCAGCAGGGGACAATCTCAGCCCGAAAAACTGTTTTTT. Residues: CASRGQSQPEKLFF.

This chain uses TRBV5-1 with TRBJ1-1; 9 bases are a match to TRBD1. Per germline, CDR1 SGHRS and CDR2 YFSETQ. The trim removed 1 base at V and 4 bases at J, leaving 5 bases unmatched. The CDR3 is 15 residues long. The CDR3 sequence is CASSLPGTGITEAFF. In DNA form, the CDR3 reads TGCGCCAGCAGCTTGCCCGGGACAGGGATCACTGAAGCTTTCTTT.

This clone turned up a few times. CDR3: CATSRDREVDTQYF. For the CDR3, the DNA is TGTGCCACCAGCAGAGATCGGGAGGTGGATACGCAGTATTTT. This chain links TRBV15 with TRBJ2-3; 7 bases match TRBD2. Trimming at V came to 0 bases and at J to 6 bases, leaving 3 bases not matched to a gene. In germline, CDR1 is LNHNV, CDR2 YYDKDF (reference sequence). The CDR3 covers 14 residues.

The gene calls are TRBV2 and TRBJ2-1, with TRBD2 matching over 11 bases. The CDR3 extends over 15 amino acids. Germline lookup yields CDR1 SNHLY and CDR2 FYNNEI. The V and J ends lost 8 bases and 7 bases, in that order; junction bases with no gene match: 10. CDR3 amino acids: CASGVTSGSANEQFF. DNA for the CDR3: TGTGCCAGCGGAGTAACTAGCGGGAGCGCAAATGAGCAGTTCTTC.

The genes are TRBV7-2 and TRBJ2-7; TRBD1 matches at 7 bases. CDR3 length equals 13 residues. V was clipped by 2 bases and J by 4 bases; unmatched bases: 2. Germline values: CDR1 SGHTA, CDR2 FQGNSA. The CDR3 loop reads CASSLYRGYEQYF. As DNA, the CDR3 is TGTGCCAGCAGCTTATACAGGGGATACGAGCAGTACTTC.

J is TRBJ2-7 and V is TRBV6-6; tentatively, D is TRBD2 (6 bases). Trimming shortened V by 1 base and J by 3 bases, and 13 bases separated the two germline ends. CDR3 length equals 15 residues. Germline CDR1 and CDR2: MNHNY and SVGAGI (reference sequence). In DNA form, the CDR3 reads TGTGCCAGCAGTTACTTTACATCGGAGGGCTACGAGCAGTACTTC. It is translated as CASSYFTSEGYEQYF.

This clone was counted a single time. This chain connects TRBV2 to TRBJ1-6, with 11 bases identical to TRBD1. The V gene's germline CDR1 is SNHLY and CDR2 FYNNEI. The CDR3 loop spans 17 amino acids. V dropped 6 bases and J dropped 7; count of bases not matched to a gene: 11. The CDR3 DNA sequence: TGTGCCAGCAGAACAGAGGGACAGGGGGTTTGGAATTCACCCCTCCACTTT. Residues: CASRTEGQGVWNSPLHF.

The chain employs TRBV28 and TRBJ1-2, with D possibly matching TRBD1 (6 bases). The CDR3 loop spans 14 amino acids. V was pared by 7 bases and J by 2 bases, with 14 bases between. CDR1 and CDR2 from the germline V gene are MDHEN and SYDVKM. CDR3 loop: CASTFPGGNYGYTF. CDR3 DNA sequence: TGTGCCAGCACTTTCCCGGGGGGCAACTATGGCTACACCTTC.

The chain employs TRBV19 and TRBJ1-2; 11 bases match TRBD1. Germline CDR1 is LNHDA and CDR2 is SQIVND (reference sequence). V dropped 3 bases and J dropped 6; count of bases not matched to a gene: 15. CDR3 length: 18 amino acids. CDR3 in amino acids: CASSMMSGTGGPLHGYTF. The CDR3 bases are TGTGCCAGTAGTATGATGTCCGGGACAGGGGGGCCGCTGCATGGCTACACCTTC.

CDR3 nucleotides: TGTGCCAGCACCACGTTCCGGGACAGGGGAGGTGGCTACACCTTC. Translating it yields CASTTFRDRGGGYTF. This chain connects TRBV6-1 to TRBJ1-2; 10 nucleotides line up with TRBD1. Germline V gives CDR1 MNHNS, CDR2 SASEGT. The V gene end was trimmed by 7 bases and the J gene end by 7 bases; junction bases not matched to a gene: 12. This CDR3 region has 15 residues.

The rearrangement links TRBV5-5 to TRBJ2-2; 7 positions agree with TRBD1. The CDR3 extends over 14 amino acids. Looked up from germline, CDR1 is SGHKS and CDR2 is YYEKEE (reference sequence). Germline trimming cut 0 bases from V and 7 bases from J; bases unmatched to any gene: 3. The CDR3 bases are TGTGCCAGCAGCTTGGAGGGGGCGGGCGGGGAGCTGTTTTTT. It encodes CASSLEGAGGELFF.

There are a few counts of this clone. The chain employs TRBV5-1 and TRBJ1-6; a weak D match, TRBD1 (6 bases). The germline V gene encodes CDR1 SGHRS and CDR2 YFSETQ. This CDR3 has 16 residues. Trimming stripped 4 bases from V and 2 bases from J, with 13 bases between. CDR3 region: CASSPSGATYNSPLHF. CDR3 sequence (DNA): TGCGCCAGCAGCCCATCAGGGGCCACCTATAATTCACCCCTCCACTTT.

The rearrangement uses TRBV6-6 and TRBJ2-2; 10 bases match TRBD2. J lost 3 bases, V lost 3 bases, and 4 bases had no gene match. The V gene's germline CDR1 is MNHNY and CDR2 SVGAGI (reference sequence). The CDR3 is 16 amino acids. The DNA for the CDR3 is TGTGCCAGCAGTTATCTAGCGGGGGACCACACCGGGGAGCTGTTTTTT. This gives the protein CASSYLAGDHTGELFF.

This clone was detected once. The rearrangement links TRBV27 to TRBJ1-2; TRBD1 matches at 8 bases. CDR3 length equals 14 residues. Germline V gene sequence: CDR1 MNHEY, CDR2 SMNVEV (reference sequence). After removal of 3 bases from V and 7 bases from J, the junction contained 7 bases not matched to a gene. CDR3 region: CASSFRQGASGYTF. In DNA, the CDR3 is TGTGCCAGCAGTTTCCGGCAGGGGGCGTCTGGCTACACCTTC.

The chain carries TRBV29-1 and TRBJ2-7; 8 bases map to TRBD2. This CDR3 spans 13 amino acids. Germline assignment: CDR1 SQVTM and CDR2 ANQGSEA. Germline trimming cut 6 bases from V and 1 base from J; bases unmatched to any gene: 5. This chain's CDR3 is CSVRTSSSYEQYF. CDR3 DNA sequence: TGCAGCGTCAGGACTAGCAGTTCCTACGAGCAGTACTTC.

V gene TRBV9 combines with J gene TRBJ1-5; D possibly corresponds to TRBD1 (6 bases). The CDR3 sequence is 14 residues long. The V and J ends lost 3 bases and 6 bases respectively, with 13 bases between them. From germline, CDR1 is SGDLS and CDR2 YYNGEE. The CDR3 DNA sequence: TGTGCCAGCAGCGCGGGGGGGGCAGGTCAGCCCCAGCATTTT. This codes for CASSAGGAGQPQHF.

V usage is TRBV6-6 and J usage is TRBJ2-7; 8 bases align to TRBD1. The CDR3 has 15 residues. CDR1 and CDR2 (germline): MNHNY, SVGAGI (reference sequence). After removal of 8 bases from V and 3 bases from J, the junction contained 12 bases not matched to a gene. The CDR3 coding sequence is TGTGCCAGCGCGCGATCCGGGACAGGACACTACGAGCAGTACTTC. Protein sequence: CASARSGTGHYEQYF.

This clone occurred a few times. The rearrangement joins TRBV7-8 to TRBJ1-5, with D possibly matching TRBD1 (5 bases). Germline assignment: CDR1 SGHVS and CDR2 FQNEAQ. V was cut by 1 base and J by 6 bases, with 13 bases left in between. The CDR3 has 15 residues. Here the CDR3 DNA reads TGTGCCAGCAGCTTAGACGGGGGTATCGGTCAGCCCCAGCATTTT. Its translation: CASSLDGGIGQPQHF.

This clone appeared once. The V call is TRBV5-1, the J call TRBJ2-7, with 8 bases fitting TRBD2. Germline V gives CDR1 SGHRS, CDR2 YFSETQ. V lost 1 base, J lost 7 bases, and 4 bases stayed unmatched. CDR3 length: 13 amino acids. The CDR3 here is CASSLTSGREQYF. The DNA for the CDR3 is TGCGCCAGCAGCTTGACTAGCGGAAGGGAGCAGTACTTC.

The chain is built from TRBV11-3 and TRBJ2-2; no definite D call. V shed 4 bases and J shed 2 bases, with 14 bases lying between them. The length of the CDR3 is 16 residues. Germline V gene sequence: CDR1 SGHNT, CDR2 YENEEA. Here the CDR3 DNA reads TGTGCCAGCAGCTCCTTCGGGTCAGAAAACACCGGGGAGCTGTTTTTT. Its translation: CASSSFGSENTGELFF.

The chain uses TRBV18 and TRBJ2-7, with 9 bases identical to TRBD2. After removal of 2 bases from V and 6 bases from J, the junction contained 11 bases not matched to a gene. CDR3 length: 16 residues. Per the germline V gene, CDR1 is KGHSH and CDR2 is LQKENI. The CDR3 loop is CASSPRSSGGSGEQYF. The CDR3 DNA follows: TGTGCCAGCTCACCAAGGAGTAGCGGGGGTTCAGGCGAGCAGTACTTC.

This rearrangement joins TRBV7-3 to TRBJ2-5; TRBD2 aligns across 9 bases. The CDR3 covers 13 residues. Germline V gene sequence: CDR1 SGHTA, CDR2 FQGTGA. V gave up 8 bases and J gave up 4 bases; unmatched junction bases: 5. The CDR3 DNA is TGTGCCAGCGGTCTAGCGGGGTCAGAGACCCAGTACTTC. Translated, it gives CASGLAGSETQYF.

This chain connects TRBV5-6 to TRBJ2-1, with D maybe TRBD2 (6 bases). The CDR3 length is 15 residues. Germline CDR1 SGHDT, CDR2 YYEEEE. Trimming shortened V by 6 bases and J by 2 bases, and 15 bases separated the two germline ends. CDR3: CASMVGGWAYNEQFF. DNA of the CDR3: TGTGCCAGCATGGTGGGGGGATGGGCCTACAATGAGCAGTTCTTC.

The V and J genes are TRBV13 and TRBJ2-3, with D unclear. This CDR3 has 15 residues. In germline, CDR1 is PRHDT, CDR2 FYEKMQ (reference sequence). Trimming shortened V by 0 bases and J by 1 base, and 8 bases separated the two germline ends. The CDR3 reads CASSLGESGTDTQYF. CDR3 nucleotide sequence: TGTGCCAGCAGCTTAGGCGAGAGTGGCACAGATACGCAGTATTTT.

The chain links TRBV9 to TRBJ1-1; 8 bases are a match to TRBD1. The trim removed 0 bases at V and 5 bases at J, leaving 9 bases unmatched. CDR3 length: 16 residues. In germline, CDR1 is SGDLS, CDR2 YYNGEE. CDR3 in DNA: TGTGCCAGCAGCGTAGCCGAGGACAGGGAGGAGACTGAAGCTTTCTTT. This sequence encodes CASSVAEDREETEAFF.

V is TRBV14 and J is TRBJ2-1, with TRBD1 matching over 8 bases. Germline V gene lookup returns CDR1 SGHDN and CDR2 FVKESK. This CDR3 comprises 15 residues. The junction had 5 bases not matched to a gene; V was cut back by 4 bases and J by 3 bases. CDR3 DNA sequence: TGTGCCAGCAGCCTCCGGGACAGGATCTACAATGAGCAGTTCTTC. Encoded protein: CASSLRDRIYNEQFF.

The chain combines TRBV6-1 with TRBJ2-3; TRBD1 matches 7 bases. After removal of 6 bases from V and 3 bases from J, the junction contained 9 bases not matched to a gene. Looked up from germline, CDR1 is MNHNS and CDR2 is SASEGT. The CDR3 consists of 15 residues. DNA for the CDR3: TGTGCCAGCAGCGCCTGGGACAGCCAAACAGATACGCAGTATTTT. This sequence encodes CASSAWDSQTDTQYF.